One sample yielded the 11 T cell receptor beta chains listed below, sequenced in a study of cytomegalovirus exposure and HLA in healthy donors. The PCR used 60 Vbeta and 13 Jbeta primers. Profiled with immunoSEQ multiplex PCR; TCRdb holds only in-frame clones, not every one. The table lists roughly 130,000 clones, about four fifths of them singletons, with less than 6.5% in the top ten. Source material: PBMCs. The receptors were sampled from a man younger than 40 in good health and CMV-seronegative.

V usage is TRBV11-2 and J usage is TRBJ2-7; D may be TRBD1 (5 bases). V lost 1 base and J 3 bases, leaving 13 bases between the germline ends. CDR3 length equals 15 residues. CDR1 and CDR2 from the germline V gene are SGHAT and FQNNGV. CDR3 protein: CASSLGQGINYEQYF. The CDR3 DNA follows: TGTGCCAGCAGCTTAGGGCAGGGCATCAACTACGAGCAGTACTTC.

This chain joins TRBV2 and TRBJ1-2; 9 positions match TRBD1. Trimming at V came to 4 bases and at J to 4 bases, leaving 7 bases not matched to a gene. The CDR3 loop spans 15 amino acids. Looked up from germline, CDR1 is SNHLY and CDR2 is FYNNEI. The CDR3 here is CASSVGQGIPYGYTF. The DNA of the CDR3 is TGTGCCAGCAGTGTTGGACAGGGGATCCCCTATGGCTACACCTTC.

The chain has TRBV10-1 and TRBJ2-1, with 11 bases fitting TRBD2. With 6 bases clipped from V and 4 bases from J, the junction kept 5 bases outside the gene matches. The CDR3 extends over 15 amino acids. Germline assignment: CDR1 WNHNN and CDR2 SYGVQD (reference sequence). The CDR3 region is CASRPLAGGYNEQFF. The CDR3 DNA reads as TGCGCCAGCAGACCCCTAGCGGGAGGTTACAATGAGCAGTTCTTC.

The CDR3 coding sequence is TGTGCCAGCAGTGTAAGCACAGATACGCAGTATTTT. Residues: CASSVSTDTQYF. The chain has TRBV6-1 and TRBJ2-3; D not resolved. The germline CDR1 and CDR2 sequences are MNHNS and SASEGT. V lost 4 bases and J 0 bases, leaving 2 bases between the germline ends. CDR3 length equals 12 residues.

The J gene is TRBJ1-1, the V gene TRBV28; D is perhaps TRBD1 (6 bases). The CDR3 loop spans 15 amino acids. Trimming took off 5 bases at V and 4 bases at J, with 17 bases between the two ends. CDR1 is MDHEN and CDR2 is SYDVKM in the germline V gene. The CDR3 sequence: CASSLIGGRTTEAFF. Written as DNA, the CDR3 is TGTGCCAGCAGTCTTATCGGGGGGCGGACCACTGAAGCTTTCTTT.

The genes are TRBV7-8 and TRBJ2-3; 10 bases align to TRBD1. The CDR3 contains 16 residues. The ends lost 4 bases at V and 2 bases at J; junction bases unmatched: 6. Germline V CDR1 and CDR2: SGHVS, FQNEAQ. This chain's CDR3 is CASSYQTGGPTDTQYF. In DNA, the CDR3 is TGTGCCAGCAGCTACCAGACAGGGGGCCCCACAGATACGCAGTATTTT.

The chain has TRBV5-1 and TRBJ2-7; 12 nucleotides agree with TRBD1. This CDR3 spans 15 amino acids. The trim removed 4 bases at V and 2 bases at J, leaving 4 bases unmatched. CDR1 and CDR2 from the germline V gene are SGHRS and YFSETQ. CDR3: CASSRDRGPTYEQYF. CDR3 nucleotides: TGCGCCAGCAGCCGGGACAGGGGGCCTACCTACGAGCAGTACTTC.

This clone showed up just a few times. The rearrangement joins TRBV5-8 to TRBJ2-1; a possible D gene is TRBD1 (6 bases). The CDR3 has 12 amino acids. Germline-derived CDR1 and CDR2 are SGHTS and YDEGEE. V was clipped by 4 bases and J by 6 bases, with 8 bases between them. In nucleotides, the CDR3 is TGTGCCAGCAGCCTGGACAGCAATGAGCAGTTCTTC. This translates into CASSLDSNEQFF.

The V and J genes are TRBV10-3 and TRBJ1-1, with 7 bases aligning to TRBD1. Germline CDR1 and CDR2: ENHRY and SYGVKD. The ends lost 4 bases at V and 1 base at J; junction bases unmatched: 6. The CDR3 has 15 amino acids. DNA of the CDR3: TGTGCCATCAGTGTGTCAGGGGGTGGGAACACTGAAGCTTTCTTT. Residues: CAISVSGGGNTEAFF.

The chain links TRBV20-1 to TRBJ1-3; D gene uncertain. Germline V gene sequence: CDR1 DFQATT, CDR2 SNEGSKA (reference sequence). V was trimmed by 2 bases and J by 6 bases, leaving 5 bases between them. The CDR3 is 11 residues long. The CDR3 DNA is TGCAGTGCTAGAATAGAAAACACCATATATTTT. Amino acids: CSARIENTIYF.

The V call is TRBV6-6, the J call TRBJ2-3; D is undetermined. Germline loops: CDR1 MNHNY, CDR2 SVGAGI (reference sequence). The CDR3 extends over 14 amino acids. Trimming stripped 6 bases from V and 0 bases from J, with 10 bases between. DNA for the CDR3: TGTGCCAGCAGAACTGAAACTAGCACAGATACGCAGTATTTT. Its protein product is CASRTETSTDTQYF.